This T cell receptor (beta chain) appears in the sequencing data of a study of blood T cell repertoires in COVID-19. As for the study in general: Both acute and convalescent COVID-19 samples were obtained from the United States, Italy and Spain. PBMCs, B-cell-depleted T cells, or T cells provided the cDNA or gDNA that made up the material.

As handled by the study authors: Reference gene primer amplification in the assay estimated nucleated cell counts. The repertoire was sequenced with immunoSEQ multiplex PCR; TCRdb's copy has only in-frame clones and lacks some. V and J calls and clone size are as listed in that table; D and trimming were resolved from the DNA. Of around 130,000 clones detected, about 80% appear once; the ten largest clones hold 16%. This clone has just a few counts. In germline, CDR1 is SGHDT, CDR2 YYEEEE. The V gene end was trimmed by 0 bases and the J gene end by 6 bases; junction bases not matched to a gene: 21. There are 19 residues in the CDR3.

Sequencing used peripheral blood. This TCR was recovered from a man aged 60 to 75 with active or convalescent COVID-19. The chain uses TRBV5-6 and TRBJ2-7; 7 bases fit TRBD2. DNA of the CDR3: TGTGCCAGCAGCTTGGGTTTGGGACCCCCGGGAGGAGCCCAGAGCGAGCAGTACTTC. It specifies CASSLGLGPPGGAQSEQYF.